What follows are 19 T cell receptor beta chains derived from one specimen sequenced in a study of tumor and adjacent non-tumor tissue in lung cancer. The library came from three nested PCR rounds adapted from ARM-PCR protocols. TCRdb ran MiXCR on the multiplex PCR reads and lists one entry per CDR3 protein. The sample shows 200,000 to 250,000 distinct CDR3 sequences, 71% of them seen only once. No cell sorting was done before RNA was extracted from the tissue. Sequences were obtained from lung tumor tissue. These receptors were taken from a man in his fifties or sixties with non-small cell lung cancer.

The V call is TRBV6-5, the J call TRBJ2-6; weak D call: TRBD1 (6 bases). This CDR3 is 20 amino acids long. The germline gives CDR1 MNHEY, CDR2 SVGAGI. The V end lost 5 bases, the J end lost 0 bases, and 23 bases lay between the germline ends. The CDR3 DNA is TGTGCCAGCAGTGATACCGGGACCGCAGGGGCCAGCTCTGGGGCCAACGTCCTGACTTTC. Translation: CASSDTGTAGASSGANVLTF.

This clonotype was seen a few times. V and J are TRBV5-5 and TRBJ2-6; D unclear. Trimming shortened V by 0 bases and J by 5 bases, and 12 bases separated the two germline ends. Germline-derived CDR1 and CDR2 are SGHKS and YYEKEE (reference sequence). The CDR3 consists of 16 residues. CDR3: CASSLESGLRANVLTF. For the CDR3, the DNA is TGTGCCAGCAGCTTGGAGTCTGGATTACGGGCCAACGTCCTGACTTTC.

On this clonotype: The junction departs from the called germline gene at one end, perhaps through a read error. This chain connects TRBV6-2 or TRBV6-3 to TRBJ2-2; D not resolved. Germline V gene sequence: CDR1 MNHEY, CDR2 SVGEGT. This CDR3 comprises 16 residues. CDR3 DNA sequence: TGTGCCAGCATCCGGCAGACTCCAGCAAACACCGAGGAGCTGTTTTTT. As protein: CASIRQTPANTEELFF.

Points on this clonotype: The CDR3 does not close with the conserved phenylalanine or tryptophan, likely indicating a read error. The chain links TRBV20-1 to TRBJ2-7; the match to TRBD1 covers 9 bases. Germline V CDR1 and CDR2: DFQATT, SNEGSKA (reference sequence). The CDR3 extends over 17 amino acids. Trimming cost V 3 bases and J 7 bases; bases outside gene matches: 19. In DNA, the CDR3 is TGCAGTGCTAGGAATTCGGACAGGGGCCTTTCCTGGATGGAGCAGTACCTC. Amino acid sequence: CSARNSDRGLSWMEQYL.

As to this clonotype: The junction departs from germline at one end; a sequencing error may be responsible. V usage is TRBV6-1 and J usage is TRBJ1-1, with 8 positions matching TRBD1. This CDR3 region has 14 residues. Germline lookup yields CDR1 MNHNS and CDR2 SASEGT. As DNA, the CDR3 is TGTGCCGGCAGTGACAGGGGAGCGAATACTGAAGCTTTCTTT. Amino acid sequence: CAGSDRGANTEAFF.

In this sample, this clonotype turned up once. Possible read error: a much larger clone is one base away. The genes are TRBV7-8 and TRBJ1-1; D not resolved. V was clipped by 1 base and J by 4 bases, with 10 bases between them. The CDR3 is made up of 14 amino acids. The germline gives CDR1 SGHVS, CDR2 FQNEAQ. This chain's CDR3 is CASSLVQSGTEAFF. CDR3 in DNA: TGTGCCAGCAGCTTAGTGCAGAGCGGCACTGAAGCTTTCTTT.

A note on this clonotype: An end of the junction differs from the germline gene, which may be a read error. The rearrangement joins TRBV4-3 to TRBJ2-1, with no clear D. The germline V gene encodes CDR1 LGHNA and CDR2 YSLEER. This CDR3 region has 15 residues. CDR3 DNA: TGCACCAGCAGCCAAGAGGCTGCCAGCTACAGTGAGCAGTTCTTC. The encoded protein is CTSSQEAASYSEQFF.

Comment on this clonotype: A much larger clone lies a single base off, so this may be a read error. The rearrangement uses TRBV6-5 and TRBJ2-7; D possibly corresponds to TRBD1 (5 bases). The V gene lost 4 bases and the J gene lost 5 bases, with 15 bases spanning the gap. The CDR3 totals 14 residues. Germline values: CDR1 MNHEY, CDR2 SVGAGI. The CDR3 protein is CASSSFGGHNEQYF. CDR3 DNA: TGTGCCAGCAGTTCGTTCGGTGGACACAACGAGCAGTACTTC.

In the case of this clonotype: A much more abundant neighbour one base away suggests this may be a read error. The gene calls are TRBV28 and TRBJ2-7; TRBD1 matches at 10 bases. CDR1 is MDHEN, CDR2 SYDVKM, per germline. This CDR3 is built from 14 residues. After removal of 6 bases from V and 4 bases from J, the junction contained 6 bases not matched to a gene. CDR3 coding DNA: TGTGCCAGCAGGGGGACAGGGGTTAAGTACGAGCAGTACTTC. This sequence encodes CASRGTGVKYEQYF.

The gene calls are TRBV11-3 and TRBJ2-2; D possibly uses TRBD1 or TRBD2 (6 bases each). Per germline, CDR1 SGHNT and CDR2 YENEEA. The CDR3 consists of 17 residues. Trimming took off 5 bases at V and 17 bases at J, with 33 bases between the two ends. This CDR3 reads CASSPAGGGTYTGEPFF. The DNA for the CDR3 is TGTGCCAGCAGCCCAGCCGGAGGGGGTACTTACACCGGGGAGCCTTTTTTT. Variable domain in full (rest from reference TRBV11-3 and TRBJ2-2): EAGVVQSPRYKIIEKKQPVAFWCNPISGHNTLYWYLQNLGQGPELLIRYENEEAVDDSQLPKDRFSAERLKGVDSTLKIQPAELGDSAVYLCASSPAGGGTYTGEPFFGEGSRLTVL.

This clonotype was observed a single time. One junction end disagrees with the germline gene, perhaps due to a read error. The chain is built from TRBV4-3 and TRBJ2-7; perhaps TRBD2 as D (6 bases). Germline loops: CDR1 LGHNA, CDR2 YSLEER. The CDR3 has 14 residues. CDR3 bases: TGCGTCAGCAGCCTTTGGACTACCTCCTACGAGCAGTACTTC. This encodes CVSSLWTTSYEQYF.

The rearrangement links TRBV5-5 to TRBJ2-2; D not resolved. The CDR3 length is 13 residues. Germline assignment: CDR1 SGHKS and CDR2 YYEKEE (reference sequence). The V end lost 5 bases, the J end lost 7 bases, and 12 bases lay between the germline ends. The CDR3 loop reads CASRVEPGGELFF. The CDR3 DNA is TGTGCCAGCAGAGTGGAGCCGGGCGGGGAGCTGTTTTTT.

The rearrangement links TRBV6-1 to TRBJ2-7; TRBD2 matches 11 bases. V lost 9 bases and J lost 0; bases outside the gene matches: 10. The CDR3 is 16 residues long. CDR1 and CDR2 (germline): MNHNS, SASEGT. This CDR3 reads CARPLAGGIYSYEQYF. Here the CDR3 DNA reads TGTGCCAGACCCCTAGCGGGGGGTATCTACTCCTACGAGCAGTACTTC.

As concerns this clonotype: The final CDR3 position lacks the conserved phenylalanine or tryptophan, pointing to a likely read error. The DNA is omitted, as the CDR3 cannot be located on it reliably, and the CDR3 follows TCRdb's listing. This chain connects TRBV20-1 to TRBJ1-1; the table gives TRBD1 as D, unverified against the DNA. The germline gives CDR1 DFQATT, CDR2 SNEGSKA (reference sequence). The CDR3 totals 11 residues, both ends included. CDR3: CSARGDREAFS.

This clonotype was counted a few times. This chain connects TRBV9 to TRBJ2-2; 10 nucleotides line up with TRBD2. The ends lost 0 bases at V and 0 bases at J; junction bases unmatched: 8. Germline-derived CDR1 and CDR2 are SGDLS and YYNGEE. This CDR3 contains 19 residues. CDR3 sequence: CASSVVLLAGDANTGELFF. CDR3 DNA sequence: TGTGCCAGCAGCGTAGTGTTGCTAGCGGGGGACGCGAACACCGGGGAGCTGTTTTTT.

With regard to this clonotype: At one end, the junction sequence differs from germline, possibly due to a read error. The chain couples TRBV6-5 to TRBJ1-4, with D unclear. Germline lookup yields CDR1 MNHEY and CDR2 SVGAGI. The CDR3 consists of 14 residues. The CDR3 region has the DNA TGTACCAGCAGCCAGGAGTCCACTAATGAAAAACTGTTTTTT. It yields the protein CTSSQESTNEKLFF.

A remark on this clonotype: Being one base from a much bigger clone, this may be a read error. The rearrangement uses TRBV7-8 and TRBJ1-5; the D is unclear. CDR1 and CDR2 (germline): SGHVS, FQNEAQ. Trimming removed 5 bases at V and 3 bases at J, with 5 bases between. The CDR3 runs 12 residues. The CDR3 DNA follows: TGTGCCAGCAGCATGGACAATCAGCCCCAGCATTTT. It encodes CASSMDNQPQHF.

The J gene is TRBJ2-2, the V gene TRBV6-2 or TRBV6-3; TRBD2 matches at 13 bases. J lost 6 bases, V lost 6 bases, and 13 bases had no gene match. The CDR3 length is 18 residues. Germline CDR1 and CDR2: MNHEY and SVGEGT. CDR3 DNA: TGTGCCAGCAGCCTCACTAGCGGGAGGGCCCGAACCGCCGGGGAGCTGTTTTTT. Its protein product is CASSLTSGRARTAGELFF.

This clonotype is a singleton in its sample. With a much larger clone just one base away, this may be a read error. This rearrangement joins TRBV6-5 to TRBJ1-2; 7 bases fit TRBD1. The germline V gene has CDR1 MNHEY and CDR2 SVGAGI. The CDR3 contains 13 residues. The J segment lost 10 bases and the V segment lost 6 bases, leaving 11 bases of the junction unmatched. This chain's CDR3 is CASRDRAFRDYTF. For the CDR3, the DNA is TGTGCCAGCAGAGACAGGGCTTTCCGTGACTACACCTTC.